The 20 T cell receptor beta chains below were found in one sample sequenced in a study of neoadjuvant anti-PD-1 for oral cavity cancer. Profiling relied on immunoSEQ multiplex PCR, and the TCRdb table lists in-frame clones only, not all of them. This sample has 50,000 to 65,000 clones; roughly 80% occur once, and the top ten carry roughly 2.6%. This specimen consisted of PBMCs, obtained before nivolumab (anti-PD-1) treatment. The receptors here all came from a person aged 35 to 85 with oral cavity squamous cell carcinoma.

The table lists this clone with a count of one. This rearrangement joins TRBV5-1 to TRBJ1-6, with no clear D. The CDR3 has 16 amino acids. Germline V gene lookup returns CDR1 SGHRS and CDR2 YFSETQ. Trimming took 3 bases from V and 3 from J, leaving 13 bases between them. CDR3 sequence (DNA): TGCGCCAGCAGCTACAACGCACCCGGCTATAATTCACCCCTCCACTTT. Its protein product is CASSYNAPGYNSPLHF.

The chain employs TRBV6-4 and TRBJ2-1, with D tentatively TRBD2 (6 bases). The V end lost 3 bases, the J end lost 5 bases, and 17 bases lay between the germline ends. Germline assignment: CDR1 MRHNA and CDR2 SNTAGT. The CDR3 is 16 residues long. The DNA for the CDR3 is TGTGCCAGCAGTGAGTTCTTCGGGAGACGGGACAATGAGCAGTTCTTC. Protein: CASSEFFGRRDNEQFF.

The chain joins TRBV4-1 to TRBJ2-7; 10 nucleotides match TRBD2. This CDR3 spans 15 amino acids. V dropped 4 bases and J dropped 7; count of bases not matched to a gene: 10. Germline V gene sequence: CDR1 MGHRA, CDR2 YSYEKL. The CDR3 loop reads CASSPLAGTFREQYF. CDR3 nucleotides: TGCGCCAGCAGCCCACTAGCGGGAACCTTCCGGGAGCAGTACTTC.

The DNA of the CDR3 is TGTGCCAGTAGTACCCCCTTGGGAAAAGTCTACAATGAGCAGTTCTTC. Translating gives CASSTPLGKVYNEQFF. The chain is built from TRBV19 and TRBJ2-1; D gene ambiguous. The CDR3 has 16 residues. V lost 4 bases, J lost 3 bases, and 16 bases lay in between. The germline V gene encodes CDR1 LNHDA and CDR2 SQIVND (reference sequence).

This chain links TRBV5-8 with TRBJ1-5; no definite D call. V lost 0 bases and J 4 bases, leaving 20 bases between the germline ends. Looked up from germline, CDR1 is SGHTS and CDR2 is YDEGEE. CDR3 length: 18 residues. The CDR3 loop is CASSLGAGGRVKNQPQHF. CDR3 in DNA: TGTGCCAGCAGCTTGGGGGCAGGCGGTCGGGTCAAGAATCAGCCCCAGCATTTT.

The CDR3 nucleotides are TGTGCCAGCAGTTACTTGGGGGAAAAACTGTTTTTT. Residues: CASSYLGEKLFF. The chain recombines TRBV6-5 with TRBJ1-4, with no clear D. The CDR3 contains 12 residues. Germline values: CDR1 MNHEY, CDR2 SVGAGI. Trimming took off 1 base at V and 8 bases at J, with 5 bases between the two ends.

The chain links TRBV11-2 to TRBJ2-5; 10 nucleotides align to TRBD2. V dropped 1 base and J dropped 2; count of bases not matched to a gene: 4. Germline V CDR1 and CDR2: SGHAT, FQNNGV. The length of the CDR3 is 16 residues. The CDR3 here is CASSLGPSGGQETQYF. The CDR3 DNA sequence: TGTGCCAGCAGCTTAGGCCCTAGCGGGGGACAAGAGACCCAGTACTTC.

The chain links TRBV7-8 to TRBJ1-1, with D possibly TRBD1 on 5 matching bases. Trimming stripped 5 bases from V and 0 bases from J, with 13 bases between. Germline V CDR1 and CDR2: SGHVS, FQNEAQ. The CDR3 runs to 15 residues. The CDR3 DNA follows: TGTGCCAGCAGCCGCCGGGACCAAATGAACACTGAAGCTTTCTTT. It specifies CASSRRDQMNTEAFF. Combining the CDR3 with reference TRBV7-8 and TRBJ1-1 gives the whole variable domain GAGVSQSPRYKVAKRGQDVALRCDPISGHVSLFWYQQALGQGPEFLTYFQNEAQLDKSGLPSDRFFAERPEGSVSTLKIQRTQQEDSAVYLCASSRRDQMNTEAFFGQGTRLTVV.

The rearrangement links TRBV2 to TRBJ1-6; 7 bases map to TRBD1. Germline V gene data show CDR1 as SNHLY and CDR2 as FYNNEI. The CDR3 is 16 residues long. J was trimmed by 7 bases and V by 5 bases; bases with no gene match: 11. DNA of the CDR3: TGTGCCAGCAGTAGAGACCTGGGACAGTCCAATTCACCCCTCCACTTT. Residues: CASSRDLGQSNSPLHF.

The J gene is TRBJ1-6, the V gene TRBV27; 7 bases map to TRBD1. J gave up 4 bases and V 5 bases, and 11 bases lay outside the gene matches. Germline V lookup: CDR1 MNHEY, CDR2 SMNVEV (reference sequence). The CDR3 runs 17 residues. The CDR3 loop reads CASSPTGFKAYNSPLHF. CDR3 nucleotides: TGTGCCAGCAGTCCGACAGGGTTTAAGGCTTATAATTCACCCCTCCACTTT.

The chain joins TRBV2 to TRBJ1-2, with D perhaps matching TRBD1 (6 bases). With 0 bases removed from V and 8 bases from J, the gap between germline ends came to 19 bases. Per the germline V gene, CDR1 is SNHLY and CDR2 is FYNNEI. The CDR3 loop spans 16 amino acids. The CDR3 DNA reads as TGTGCCAGCAGTGAAGCGGGGGGCAGGGGAGTAAGGGGCTACACCTTC. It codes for CASSEAGGRGVRGYTF.

The CDR3: CASSDGGTGYEKLFF. CDR3 coding DNA: TGTGCCAGCAGCGATGGGGGAACAGGATATGAAAAACTGTTTTTT. This rearrangement joins TRBV9 to TRBJ1-4; TRBD1 might be the D (5 bases). The germline gives CDR1 SGDLS, CDR2 YYNGEE. The CDR3 extends over 15 amino acids. V was cut by 3 bases and J by 6 bases, with 15 bases left in between. The full variable domain, in which reference TRBV9 and TRBJ1-4 provide the parts outside the CDR3, is DSGVTQTPKHLITATGQRVTLRCSPRSGDLSVYWYQQSLDQGLQFLIQYYNGEERAKGNILERFSAQQFPDLHSELNLSSLELGDSALYFCASSDGGTGYEKLFFGSGTQLSVL.

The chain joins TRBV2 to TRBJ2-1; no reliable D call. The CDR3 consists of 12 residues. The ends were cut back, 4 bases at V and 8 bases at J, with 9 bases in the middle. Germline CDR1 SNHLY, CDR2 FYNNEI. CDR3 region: CASSAGLYEQFF. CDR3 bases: TGTGCCAGCAGTGCAGGCTTGTATGAGCAGTTCTTC.

The CDR3 here is CASSLGGFEQETQYF. The CDR3 bases are TGTGCCAGCAGCTTAGGAGGGTTTGAACAAGAGACCCAGTACTTC. The genes are TRBV7-3 and TRBJ2-5; D is possibly TRBD2 (6 bases). Germline values: CDR1 SGHTA, CDR2 FQGTGA. V shed 2 bases and J shed 2 bases, with 12 bases lying between them. This CDR3 has 15 amino acids.

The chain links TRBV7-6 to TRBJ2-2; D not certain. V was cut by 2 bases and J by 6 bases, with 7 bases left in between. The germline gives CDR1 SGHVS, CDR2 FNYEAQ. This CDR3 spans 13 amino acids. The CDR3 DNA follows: TGTGCCAGCAGCTTAACGTGGGCCGGGGAGCTGTTTTTT. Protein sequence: CASSLTWAGELFF. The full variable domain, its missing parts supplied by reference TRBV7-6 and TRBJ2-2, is GAGVSQSPRYKVTKRGQDVALRCDPISGHVSLYWYRQALGQGPEFLTYFNYEAQQDKSGLPNDRFSAERPEGSISTLTIQRTEQRDSAMYRCASSLTWAGELFFGEGSRLTVL.

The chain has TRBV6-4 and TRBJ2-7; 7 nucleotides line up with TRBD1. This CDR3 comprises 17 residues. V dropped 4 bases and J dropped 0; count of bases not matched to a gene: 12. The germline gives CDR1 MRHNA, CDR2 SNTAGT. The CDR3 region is CASSAPPSGTASYEQYF. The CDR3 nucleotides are TGTGCCAGCAGTGCCCCGCCCTCCGGGACAGCCTCCTACGAGCAGTACTTC.

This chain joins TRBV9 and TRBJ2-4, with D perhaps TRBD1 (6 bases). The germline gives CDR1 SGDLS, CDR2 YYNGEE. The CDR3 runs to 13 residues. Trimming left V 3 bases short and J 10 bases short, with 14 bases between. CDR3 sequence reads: CASSAGHNEIQYF. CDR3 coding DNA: TGTGCCAGCAGCGCGGGACACAACGAGATTCAGTACTTC.

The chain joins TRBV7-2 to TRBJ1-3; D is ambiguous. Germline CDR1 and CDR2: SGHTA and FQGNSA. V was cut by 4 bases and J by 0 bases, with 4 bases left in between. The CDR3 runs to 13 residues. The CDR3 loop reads CASSSYSGNTIYF. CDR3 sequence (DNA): TGTGCCAGCAGCTCATACTCTGGAAACACCATATATTTT.

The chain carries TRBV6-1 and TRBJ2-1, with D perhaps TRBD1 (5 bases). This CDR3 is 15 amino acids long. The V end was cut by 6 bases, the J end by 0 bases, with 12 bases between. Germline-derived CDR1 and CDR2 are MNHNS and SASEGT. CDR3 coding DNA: TGTGCCAGCAGGGCGACAGTTTTCTCCTACAATGAGCAGTTCTTC. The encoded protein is CASRATVFSYNEQFF.

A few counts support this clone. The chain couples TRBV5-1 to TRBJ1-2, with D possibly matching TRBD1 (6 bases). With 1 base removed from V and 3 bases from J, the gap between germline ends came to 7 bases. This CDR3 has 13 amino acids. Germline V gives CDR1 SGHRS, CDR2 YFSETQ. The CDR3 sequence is CASSLNRDYGYTF. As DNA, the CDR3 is TGCGCCAGCAGCTTGAACAGGGACTATGGCTACACCTTC.